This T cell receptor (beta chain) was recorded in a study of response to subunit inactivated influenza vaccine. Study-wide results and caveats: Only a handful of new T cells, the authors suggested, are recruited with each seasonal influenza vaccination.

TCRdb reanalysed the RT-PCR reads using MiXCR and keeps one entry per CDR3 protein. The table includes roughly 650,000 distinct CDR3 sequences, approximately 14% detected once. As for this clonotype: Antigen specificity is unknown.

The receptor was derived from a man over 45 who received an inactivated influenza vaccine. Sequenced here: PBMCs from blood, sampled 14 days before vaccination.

The CDR3: CAISESRTSSPSYNEQFF. In DNA form, the CDR3 reads TGTGCCATCAGTGAGTCGAGGACTAGCTCCCCCTCCTACAATGAGCAGTTCTTC. The chain has TRBV10-3 and TRBJ2-1; 8 nucleotides line up with TRBD2. Germline V gene sequence: CDR1 ENHRY, CDR2 SYGVKD. There are 18 residues in the CDR3. Trimming at V came to 0 bases and at J to 0 bases, leaving 7 bases not matched to a gene.